A selection of T cell receptor beta chains follows, all from one sample in a study of blood T cell repertoires in COVID-19. This table comes from immunoSEQ multiplex PCR, and its TCRdb copy is limited to in-frame clones, with some not included. This sample has 200,000 to 250,000 clones; approximately 82% occur once, and the top ten carry around 9.5%. The specimen was peripheral blood. Source of these receptors: a man between 50 and 59 years old with active or convalescent COVID-19. The conserved cysteine and the conserved F or W are not part of the CDR3 here. Fields, in order: J gene, V gene, CDR3 protein.

j_gene: TRBJ1-2; v_gene: TRBV5-6; CDR3aa: ASRLTAGRGYT
j_gene: TRBJ1-1; v_gene: TRBV12-5; CDR3aa: ASGLGAPTGTTEAF
j_gene: TRBJ2-1; v_gene: TRBV4-3; CDR3aa: ASSQDSDGTGHEQF
j_gene: TRBJ1-5; v_gene: TRBV24-1; CDR3aa: ATSDPTGGNQPQH
j_gene: TRBJ1-2; v_gene: TRBV6-1; CDR3aa: ASSEGQGANYGYT
j_gene: TRBJ2-1; v_gene: TRBV7-2; CDR3aa: ASSAGSTSGGLREQF
j_gene: TRBJ2-3; v_gene: TRBV23-1; CDR3aa: ASSPTDTQY
j_gene: TRBJ1-2; v_gene: TRBV29-1; CDR3aa: SVEGWGQEIYGYT
j_gene: TRBJ1-6; v_gene: TRBV7-9; CDR3aa: ASSLEGAYNSPLH
j_gene: TRBJ2-2; v_gene: TRBV19; CDR3aa: AGRTSGRSGELF
j_gene: TRBJ1-1; v_gene: TRBV4-2; CDR3aa: ASSQGQGSGNTEAF
j_gene: TRBJ2-5; v_gene: TRBV5-1; CDR3aa: ASSLVQGQGGKETQY
j_gene: TRBJ1-6; v_gene: TRBV25-1; CDR3aa: ASSEYEPTGLYNSPLH
j_gene: TRBJ1-2; v_gene: TRBV19; CDR3aa: ASSIGGAGYT
j_gene: TRBJ2-3; v_gene: TRBV10-3; CDR3aa: AISGRGSTDTQY
j_gene: TRBJ1-1; v_gene: TRBV7-9; CDR3aa: ATHLGTGGMNTEAF
j_gene: TRBJ1-6; v_gene: TRBV11-2; CDR3aa: ASSLDRAGDNSPLH
j_gene: TRBJ1-1; v_gene: TRBV9; CDR3aa: ASSVEDRTGGTTEAF
j_gene: TRBJ1-2; v_gene: TRBV5-6; CDR3aa: ASSLGQYTTNYGYT
j_gene: TRBJ1-4; v_gene: TRBV11-2; CDR3aa: ASSLGVIQGSTNSEKLF
j_gene: TRBJ2-7; v_gene: TRBV5-6; CDR3aa: ASSLAPWDRGYEQY
j_gene: TRBJ2-3; v_gene: TRBV9; CDR3aa: ASSAGGWTDTQY
j_gene: TRBJ2-3; v_gene: TRBV4-2; CDR3aa: ASSQFKGLAGGDTQY
j_gene: TRBJ2-2; v_gene: TRBV5-1; CDR3aa: ASSLGGQNTGELF
j_gene: TRBJ1-3; v_gene: TRBV28; CDR3aa: ASSLGGSGNTIY
j_gene: TRBJ1-1; v_gene: TRBV11-2; CDR3aa: ASSLRTGMIDTEAF